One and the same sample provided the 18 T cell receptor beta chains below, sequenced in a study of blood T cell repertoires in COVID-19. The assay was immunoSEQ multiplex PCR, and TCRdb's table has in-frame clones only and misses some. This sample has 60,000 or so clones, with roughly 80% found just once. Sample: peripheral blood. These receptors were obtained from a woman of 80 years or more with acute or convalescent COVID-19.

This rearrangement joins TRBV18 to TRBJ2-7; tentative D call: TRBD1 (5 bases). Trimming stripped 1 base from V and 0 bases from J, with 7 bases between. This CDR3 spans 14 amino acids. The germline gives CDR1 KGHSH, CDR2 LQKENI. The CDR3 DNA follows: TGTGCCAGCTCACCACTGGACACCTCCTACGAGCAGTACTTC. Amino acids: CASSPLDTSYEQYF.

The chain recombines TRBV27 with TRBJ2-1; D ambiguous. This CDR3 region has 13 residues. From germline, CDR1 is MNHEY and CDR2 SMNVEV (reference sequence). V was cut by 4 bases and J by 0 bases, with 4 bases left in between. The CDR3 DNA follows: TGTGCCAGCAGTTCGAGCTCCTACAATGAGCAGTTCTTC. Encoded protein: CASSSSSYNEQFF.

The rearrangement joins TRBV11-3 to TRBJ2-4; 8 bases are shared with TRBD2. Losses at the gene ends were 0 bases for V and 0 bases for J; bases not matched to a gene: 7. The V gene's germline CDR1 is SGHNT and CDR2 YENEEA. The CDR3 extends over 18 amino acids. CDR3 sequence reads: CASSLETAGVLAKNIQYF. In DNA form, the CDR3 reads TGTGCCAGCAGCTTAGAAACAGCGGGGGTATTAGCCAAAAACATTCAGTACTTC.

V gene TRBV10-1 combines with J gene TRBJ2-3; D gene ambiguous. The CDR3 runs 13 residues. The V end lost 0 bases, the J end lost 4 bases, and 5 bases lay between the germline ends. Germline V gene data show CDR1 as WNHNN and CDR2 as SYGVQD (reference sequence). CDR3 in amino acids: CASSESPSDTQYF. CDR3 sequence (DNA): TGCGCCAGCAGTGAGTCCCCCTCAGATACGCAGTATTTT.

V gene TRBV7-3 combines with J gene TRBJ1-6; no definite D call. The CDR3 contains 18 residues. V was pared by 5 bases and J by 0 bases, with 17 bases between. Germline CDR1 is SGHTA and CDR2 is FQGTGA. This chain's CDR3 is CASSPCLNSSSYNSPLHF. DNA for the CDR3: TGTGCCAGCAGCCCCTGTCTTAATTCGAGCTCCTATAATTCACCCCTCCACTTT.

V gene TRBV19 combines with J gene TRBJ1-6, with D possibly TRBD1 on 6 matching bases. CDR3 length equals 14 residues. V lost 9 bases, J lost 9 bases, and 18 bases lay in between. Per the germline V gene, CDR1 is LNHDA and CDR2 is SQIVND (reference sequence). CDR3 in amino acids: CASTSTGLSSPLHF. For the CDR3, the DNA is TGTGCCAGCACCAGTACAGGGCTCTCTTCACCCCTCCACTTT.

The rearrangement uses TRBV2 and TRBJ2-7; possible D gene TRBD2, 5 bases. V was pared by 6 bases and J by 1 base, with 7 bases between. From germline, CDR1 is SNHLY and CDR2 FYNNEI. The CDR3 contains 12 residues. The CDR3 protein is CASSGESYEQYF. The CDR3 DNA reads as TGTGCCAGCAGCGGGGAATCCTACGAGCAGTACTTC.

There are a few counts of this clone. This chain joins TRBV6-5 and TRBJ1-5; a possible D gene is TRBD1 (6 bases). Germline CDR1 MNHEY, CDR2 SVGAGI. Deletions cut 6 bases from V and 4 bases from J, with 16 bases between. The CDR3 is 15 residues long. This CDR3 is CASRADRTANQPQHF. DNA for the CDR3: TGTGCCAGCAGGGCGGACAGAACGGCAAATCAGCCCCAGCATTTT.

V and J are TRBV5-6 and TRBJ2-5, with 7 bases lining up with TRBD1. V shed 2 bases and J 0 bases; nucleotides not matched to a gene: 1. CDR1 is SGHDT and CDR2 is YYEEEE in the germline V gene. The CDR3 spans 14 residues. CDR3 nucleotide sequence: TGTGCCAGCAGCTTTGGGACAGACCAAGAGACCCAGTACTTC. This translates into CASSFGTDQETQYF.

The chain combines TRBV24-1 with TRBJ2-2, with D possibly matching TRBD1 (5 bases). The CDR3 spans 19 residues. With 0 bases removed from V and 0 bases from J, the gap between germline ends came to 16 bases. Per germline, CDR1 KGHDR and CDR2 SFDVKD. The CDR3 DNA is TGTGCCACCAGTGATTTGAGGCAGGCGGCAGGGCCGAACACCGGGGAGCTGTTTTTT. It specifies CATSDLRQAAGPNTGELFF.

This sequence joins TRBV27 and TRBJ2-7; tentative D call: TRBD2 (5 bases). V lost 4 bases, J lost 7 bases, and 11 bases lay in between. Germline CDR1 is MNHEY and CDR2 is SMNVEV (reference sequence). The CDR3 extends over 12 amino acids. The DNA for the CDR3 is TGTGCCAGCAGTTGGCGGACGGGAGAGCAGTACTTC. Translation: CASSWRTGEQYF.

The CDR3 nucleotides are TGCAGCGGGGGGCACACCTACAATGAGCAGTTCTTC. It yields the protein CSGGHTYNEQFF. The chain joins TRBV29-1 to TRBJ2-1; maybe TRBD1 (6 bases). The germline V gene has CDR1 SQVTM and CDR2 ANQGSEA. The V and J ends lost 7 bases and 2 bases respectively, with 9 bases between them. The CDR3 extends over 12 amino acids.

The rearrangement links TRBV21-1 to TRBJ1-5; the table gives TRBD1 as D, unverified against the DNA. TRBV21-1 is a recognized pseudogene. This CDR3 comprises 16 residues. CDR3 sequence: CASSKPDRVGNQPQHF. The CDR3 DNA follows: TGTGCCAGCAGCAAACCCGACAGGGTAGGGAATCAGCCCCAGCATTTT.

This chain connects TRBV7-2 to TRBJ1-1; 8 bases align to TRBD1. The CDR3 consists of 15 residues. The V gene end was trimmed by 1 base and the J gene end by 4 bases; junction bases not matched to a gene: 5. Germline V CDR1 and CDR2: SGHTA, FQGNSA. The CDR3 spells CASSLVDRDGTEAFF. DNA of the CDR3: TGTGCCAGCAGCTTAGTGGACAGGGATGGCACTGAAGCTTTCTTT.

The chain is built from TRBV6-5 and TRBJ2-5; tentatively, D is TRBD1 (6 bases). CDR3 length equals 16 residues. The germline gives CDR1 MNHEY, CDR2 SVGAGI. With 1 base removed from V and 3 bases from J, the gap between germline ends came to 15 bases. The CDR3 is CASSYWGWGQEETQYF. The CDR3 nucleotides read TGTGCCAGCAGTTACTGGGGCTGGGGGCAGGAAGAGACCCAGTACTTC.

The CDR3 nucleotides read TGCGCCAGCAGCTTGGCCGGTATCATAGCTAGCGCCTGGGAGACCCAGTACTTC. It translates to CASSLAGIIASAWETQYF. The chain joins TRBV5-1 to TRBJ2-5; TRBD2 is a possible D gene (6 bases). Germline CDR1 reads SGHRS; CDR2 reads YFSETQ. The CDR3 is 18 residues long. Trimming took off 0 bases at V and 5 bases at J, with 23 bases between the two ends.

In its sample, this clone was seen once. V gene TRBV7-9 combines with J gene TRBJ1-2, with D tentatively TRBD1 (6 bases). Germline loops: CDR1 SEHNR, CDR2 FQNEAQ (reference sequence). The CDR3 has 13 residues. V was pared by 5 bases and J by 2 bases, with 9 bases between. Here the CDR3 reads CASSPTGNYGYTF. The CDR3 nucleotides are TGTGCCAGCAGCCCTACAGGGAACTATGGCTACACCTTC.

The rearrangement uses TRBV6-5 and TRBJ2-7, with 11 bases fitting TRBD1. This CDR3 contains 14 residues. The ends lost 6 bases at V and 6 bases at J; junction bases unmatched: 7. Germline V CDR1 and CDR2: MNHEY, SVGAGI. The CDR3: CASRPAGTGGEQYF. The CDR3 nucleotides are TGTGCCAGCAGACCTGCCGGGACAGGGGGCGAGCAGTACTTC.